Presented here are 28 T cell receptor beta chains from one specimen sequenced in a study of identical twins. TCRdb redid the calling of the 5' RACE reads with MiXCR, one entry per CDR3 protein. The sample has about 470,000 distinct CDR3 sequences, more than 20% seen once. The same data also contributed to another study, on T cells expressing NK-cell markers.

Sequences were obtained from CD4+ T cells sorted from blood. The source is a woman aged 18-29 years in good health.

The chain has TRBV20-1 and TRBJ1-4; no clear D. Germline V lookup: CDR1 DFQATT, CDR2 SNEGSKA (reference sequence). The V gene lost 6 bases and the J gene lost 4 bases, with 12 bases spanning the gap. The CDR3 spans 13 residues. The CDR3 nucleotides read TGCAGTGCCTCAGACGGTTTTAATGAAAAACTGTTTTTT. Its protein is CSASDGFNEKLFF.

The chain employs TRBV6-1 and TRBJ1-5; perhaps TRBD1 as D (6 bases). CDR3 length equals 13 residues. The germline CDR1 and CDR2 sequences are MNHNS and SASEGT. V was trimmed by 6 bases and J by 4 bases, leaving 10 bases between them. CDR3 region: CASRGQRNQPQHF. The DNA for the CDR3 is TGTGCCAGCAGAGGACAGAGGAATCAGCCCCAGCATTTT.

The V gene is TRBV20-1, the J gene TRBJ1-1; possibly TRBD1 for D (5 bases). The V end lost 6 bases, the J end lost 10 bases, and 15 bases lay between the germline ends. The CDR3 runs 11 residues. The V gene's germline CDR1 is DFQATT and CDR2 SNEGSKA (reference sequence). The CDR3 here is CSALGASAAFF. CDR3 coding DNA: TGCAGTGCCTTAGGGGCCTCGGCAGCTTTCTTT.

In this sample, this clonotype turned up a few times. V usage is TRBV11-2 and J usage is TRBJ1-1; D is undetermined. Germline-derived CDR1 and CDR2 are SGHAT and FQNNGV. This CDR3 region has 15 residues. Between the trimmed V and J ends, which lost 5 bases and 0 bases, there was a span of 13 bases. CDR3 nucleotides: TGTGCCAGCAGCCGCGGTGGGGTCTTGAACACTGAAGCTTTCTTT. It is translated as CASSRGGVLNTEAFF. Using reference TRBV11-2 and TRBJ1-1 for the parts outside the CDR3, the full variable domain is EAGVAQSPRYKIIEKRQSVAFWCNPISGHATLYWYQQILGQGPKLLIQFQNNGVVDDSQLPKDRFSAERLKGVDSTLKIQPAKLEDSAVYLCASSRGGVLNTEAFFGQGTRLTVV.

The J gene is TRBJ2-7, the V gene TRBV6-5; D gene ambiguous. The germline V gene encodes CDR1 MNHEY and CDR2 SVGAGI. The CDR3 covers 15 residues. V lost 0 bases and J 9 bases, leaving 18 bases between the germline ends. The CDR3 coding sequence is TGTGCCAGCAGTTACTCGATAGAGCTGAAGCTCGGGCAGTACTTC. Its protein product is CASSYSIELKLGQYF.

This clonotype was seen many times. The rearrangement links TRBV5-1 to TRBJ2-3; TRBD2 aligns across 8 bases. This CDR3 contains 14 residues. The ends lost 4 bases at V and 4 bases at J; junction bases unmatched: 5. The V gene's germline CDR1 is SGHRS and CDR2 YFSETQ. DNA of the CDR3: TGCGCCAGCAGCCGCGGGGGGAGTGCAGATACGCAGTATTTT. Amino acids: CASSRGGSADTQYF.

CDR3 region: CASSYGRPVYGYTF. In nucleotides, the CDR3 is TGTGCCAGCAGTTATGGCAGGCCCGTTTATGGCTACACCTTC. The chain links TRBV6-2 or TRBV6-3 to TRBJ1-2; no clear D. Trimming cost V 3 bases and J 5 bases, with 13 bases left between them. Looked up from germline, CDR1 is MNHEY and CDR2 is SVGEGT. The CDR3 loop spans 14 amino acids.

This clonotype has more than one count but fewer than ten. The chain is built from TRBV12-3 or TRBV12-4 and TRBJ2-7; D is perhaps TRBD1 (5 bases). The CDR3 runs 16 residues. Trimming removed 5 bases from V and 2 bases from J, with 19 bases in between. The CDR3 coding sequence is TGTGCCAGCAGTCCAACCCCAAGGGAAGGGGCCTACGAGCAGTACTTC. Amino acids: CASSPTPREGAYEQYF.

V gene TRBV4-1 combines with J gene TRBJ2-6; no definite D call. The V gene's germline CDR1 is MGHRA and CDR2 YSYEKL. V dropped 0 bases and J dropped 2 bases, with 14 bases sitting between them. The CDR3 extends over 18 amino acids. The CDR3: CASSQEVQLLTGANVLTF. CDR3 sequence (DNA): TGCGCCAGCAGCCAAGAGGTTCAGCTTCTAACTGGGGCCAACGTCCTGACTTTC.

This clonotype was seen a few times. The rearrangement links TRBV12-3 or TRBV12-4 to TRBJ2-7, with D possibly TRBD2 on 5 matching bases. Deletions cut 3 bases from V and 3 bases from J, with 9 bases between. The CDR3 has 13 residues. The CDR3 nucleotides are TGTGCCAGCAGTTTTCCCGGACTCTACGAGCAGTACTTC. It is translated as CASSFPGLYEQYF.

J is TRBJ2-1 and V is TRBV5-1, with D uncertain. CDR3 length equals 13 residues. Deletions cut 2 bases from V and 10 bases from J, with 13 bases between. The germline V gene has CDR1 SGHRS and CDR2 YFSETQ. CDR3 loop: CASSLDGKNEQFF. Here the CDR3 DNA reads TGCGCCAGCAGCTTAGACGGCAAGAACGAGCAGTTCTTC.

This clonotype was observed a few times. J is TRBJ1-5 and V is TRBV3-1; D is possibly TRBD1 (6 bases). Germline assignment: CDR1 LGHDT and CDR2 YNNKEL (reference sequence). Deletions cut 3 bases from V and 5 bases from J, with 17 bases between. The CDR3 is 16 amino acids. The CDR3 sequence: CASSHNGGGRDQPQHF. As DNA, the CDR3 is TGTGCCAGCAGCCATAATGGTGGGGGGCGCGATCAGCCCCAGCATTTT.

Only a few counts were recorded for this clonotype. The chain links TRBV2 to TRBJ2-2; tentatively, D is TRBD1 (6 bases). CDR3 length: 15 amino acids. The V end was cut by 4 bases, the J end by 1 base, with 10 bases between. Germline V gene data show CDR1 as SNHLY and CDR2 as FYNNEI. This CDR3 is CASSVGRGNTGELFF. CDR3 bases: TGTGCCAGCAGTGTCGGCAGGGGGAACACCGGGGAGCTGTTTTTT.

The V gene is TRBV20-1, the J gene TRBJ2-1; no clear D gene. Germline V lookup: CDR1 DFQATT, CDR2 SNEGSKA (reference sequence). The CDR3 sequence is 12 residues long. Trimming took off 5 bases at V and 7 bases at J, with 12 bases between the two ends. Here the CDR3 reads CSAVTDNNEQFF. The CDR3 coding sequence is TGCAGTGCTGTTACTGACAATAATGAGCAGTTCTTC.

CDR3 bases: TGTGCCAGCAAGAATAGGGGGAAGAACTACGAGCAGTACTTC. It encodes CASKNRGKNYEQYF. The chain carries TRBV6-2 or TRBV6-3 and TRBJ2-7; tentatively, D is TRBD1 (6 bases). V was cut by 7 bases and J by 3 bases, with 16 bases left in between. The CDR3 extends over 14 amino acids. Germline assignment: CDR1 MNHEY and CDR2 SVGEGT.

This clonotype was seen a handful of times. The chain is built from TRBV9 and TRBJ2-7; 10 bases line up with TRBD2. Germline V gives CDR1 SGDLS, CDR2 YYNGEE. V shed 0 bases, J shed 7 bases, and the junction held 10 bases outside the gene matches. The CDR3 runs 16 residues. The CDR3 DNA sequence: TGTGCCAGCAGCGTAGTTGAGCGGGGGGGCCGGTGGGAGCAGTACTTC. Amino acid sequence: CASSVVERGGRWEQYF.

The rearrangement links TRBV19 to TRBJ1-5; TRBD1 is a possible D gene (6 bases). Germline V CDR1 and CDR2: LNHDA, SQIVND (reference sequence). The CDR3 extends over 14 amino acids. V shed 4 bases and J shed 4 bases, with 11 bases lying between them. The CDR3, as DNA: TGTGCCAGTAGTACGGGGGGCCTAAATCAGCCCCAGCATTTT. This gives the protein CASSTGGLNQPQHF.

In this sample, this clonotype turned up a few times. The genes are TRBV12-3 or TRBV12-4 and TRBJ2-1, with 7 nucleotides matching TRBD2. V lost 6 bases, J lost 4 bases, and 9 bases stayed unmatched. This CDR3 comprises 15 residues. CDR3 DNA: TGTGCCAGCAGCCCCCAAGCGGGACCTTACAATGAGCAGTTCTTC. Protein product: CASSPQAGPYNEQFF.

In this sample, this clonotype turned up a few times. The chain uses TRBV12-3 or TRBV12-4 and TRBJ2-3, with a possible D match to TRBD1 (6 bases). Trimming took 8 bases from V and 7 from J, leaving 16 bases between them. The CDR3 contains 13 residues. In nucleotides, the CDR3 is TGTGCCAGCGCCGCAGGGGCTGGATATACGCAGTATTTT. Translated: CASAAGAGYTQYF.

This clonotype has only a few counts. J is TRBJ2-7 and V is TRBV7-9; D is unresolved. From germline, CDR1 is SEHNR and CDR2 FQNEAQ (reference sequence). This CDR3 region has 11 residues. Trimming removed 4 bases from V and 5 bases from J, with 6 bases in between. This CDR3 reads CASSSDDEQYF. The CDR3 bases are TGTGCCAGCAGCTCCGACGACGAGCAGTACTTC.

The V gene is TRBV9, the J gene TRBJ2-7; TRBD2 matches 12 bases. The trim removed 0 bases at V and 5 bases at J, leaving 9 bases unmatched. This CDR3 spans 17 amino acids. From germline, CDR1 is SGDLS and CDR2 YYNGEE. CDR3 bases: TGTGCCAGCAGCGTAGGGTTAAGACTAGCGGGAGTCGACGAGCAGTACTTC. Its protein is CASSVGLRLAGVDEQYF.

This clonotype has more than one count but fewer than ten. J is TRBJ2-7 and V is TRBV29-1; 7 bases line up with TRBD1. V gave up 4 bases and J gave up 2 bases; unmatched junction bases: 8. Germline CDR1 SQVTM, CDR2 ANQGSEA. The CDR3 contains 14 residues. The CDR3 reads CSVGATGNAYEQYF. The CDR3 DNA follows: TGCAGCGTTGGTGCGACAGGGAACGCCTACGAGCAGTACTTC.

The CDR3 nucleotides are TGCAGTGCTAGGGAGGGATGGACTGAAGCTTTCTTT. Protein product: CSAREGWTEAFF. The chain couples TRBV20-1 to TRBJ1-1, with D uncertain. Trimming removed 3 bases from V and 5 bases from J, with 10 bases in between. CDR1 and CDR2 (germline): DFQATT, SNEGSKA (reference sequence). This CDR3 has 12 amino acids.

This clonotype was counted a few times. The rearrangement uses TRBV11-3 and TRBJ2-1; 9 nucleotides align to TRBD2. With 5 bases clipped from V and 4 bases from J, the junction kept 9 bases outside the gene matches. The CDR3 is made up of 16 amino acids. CDR1 is SGHNT, CDR2 YENEEA, per germline. The CDR3, as DNA: TGTGCCAGCAGCCCTTTTAGGACTAGCGAATACAATGAGCAGTTCTTC. Amino acids: CASSPFRTSEYNEQFF.

The sample holds a few counts of this clonotype. The chain has TRBV5-1 and TRBJ2-4; D is ambiguous. The V and J ends lost 7 bases and 2 bases respectively, with 10 bases between them. Looked up from germline, CDR1 is SGHRS and CDR2 is YFSETQ. This CDR3 contains 13 residues. The CDR3 DNA reads as TGCGCCAGCCAAGGAATGACCAAAAACATTCAGTACTTC. Its translation: CASQGMTKNIQYF.

This chain connects TRBV27 to TRBJ2-7; D is possibly TRBD2 (6 bases). Germline V gene data show CDR1 as MNHEY and CDR2 as SMNVEV (reference sequence). V shed 2 bases and J shed 2 bases, with 10 bases lying between them. There are 14 residues in the CDR3. CDR3 protein: CASSLTGAAYEQYF. DNA for the CDR3: TGTGCCAGCAGTTTAACGGGAGCGGCCTACGAGCAGTACTTC.

This chain connects TRBV7-2 to TRBJ2-7; 10 bases fit TRBD1. V lost 3 bases and J lost 6; bases outside the gene matches: 5. The CDR3 is 14 amino acids. Germline loops: CDR1 SGHTA, CDR2 FQGNSA. CDR3 amino acids: CASSLGQGLREQYF. Written as DNA, the CDR3 is TGTGCCAGCAGCTTGGGACAGGGGTTACGCGAGCAGTACTTC. Full variable domain (missing parts from reference TRBV7-2 and TRBJ2-7): GAGVSQSPSNKVTEKGKDVELRCDPISGHTALYWYRQSLGQGLEFLIYFQGNSAPDKSGLPSDRFSAERTGGSVSTLTIQRTQQEDSAVYLCASSLGQGLREQYFGPGTRLTVT.

This clonotype was counted between two and nine times. This chain joins TRBV28 and TRBJ2-7; 11 nucleotides match TRBD1. Trimming took 10 bases from V and 9 from J; bases not matched to a gene: 17. The CDR3 consists of 15 residues. The germline V gene has CDR1 MDHEN and CDR2 SYDVKM. CDR3 loop: CATYTTGQGALGQYF. CDR3 DNA sequence: TGTGCCACCTATACTACAGGACAGGGGGCGCTGGGGCAGTACTTC.